These 6 T cell receptor beta chains were all obtained from the same sample, sequenced in a study of metastatic and nonmetastatic thyroid tumors. TCRdb reassembled clones from the PCR reads with MiXCR. In the table there are tens of thousands of clones, about 31% of which are singletons. No patient had received any treatment before thyroid surgery. The sequencing sample was made of blood. These receptors were obtained from a female donor with papillary thyroid cancer or a benign thyroid nodule (not recorded which). Some clones in this sample may be carry-over from other donors' samples.

The chain links TRBV5-1 to TRBJ1-1; 7 positions agree with TRBD1. Germline trimming cut 10 bases from V and 0 bases from J; bases unmatched to any gene: 15. This CDR3 is 16 amino acids long. Germline CDR1 reads SGHRS; CDR2 reads YFSETQ. CDR3 sequence: CAFSLTGPLMNTEAFF. DNA of the CDR3: TGCGCCTTCAGTCTGACAGGGCCCCTAATGAACACTGAAGCTTTCTTT.

The chain couples TRBV6-1 to TRBJ2-1; unclear D gene. The V gene's germline CDR1 is MNHNS and CDR2 SASEGT. The CDR3 is 13 amino acids. The V and J ends lost 5 bases and 2 bases respectively, with 7 bases between them. This chain's CDR3 is CASSSDTYNEQFF. The DNA for the CDR3 is TGTGCCAGCAGTTCCGACACCTACAATGAGCAGTTCTTC.

Concerning this clone itself: The conserved phenylalanine or tryptophan is not found at the CDR3 terminus, so this likely reflects a read error. The DNA is omitted, as the CDR3 cannot be located on it reliably, and the CDR3 follows TCRdb's listing. The chain links TRBV2 to TRBJ2-3; the D segment call TRBD1 is taken from the table without a DNA check. The CDR3 has 8 amino acids, counting both end residues. CDR1 is SNHLY and CDR2 is FYNNEI in the germline V gene. CDR3 sequence reads: CASLPTRG.

The chain recombines TRBV7-3 with TRBJ2-1; the match to TRBD2 covers 8 bases. Germline-derived CDR1 and CDR2 are SGHTA and FQGTGA. The CDR3 length is 13 residues. J gave up 11 bases and V 5 bases, and 8 bases lay outside the gene matches. The CDR3 nucleotides are TGTGCCAGCAGCCCCGTACTAGCGGTACAGCAGTTCTTC. Protein: CASSPVLAVQQFF.

On this clone: The junction departs from the called germline gene at one end, perhaps through a read error. The chain has TRBV6-1 and TRBJ1-5; a weak D match, TRBD1 (6 bases). The germline V gene encodes CDR1 MNHNS and CDR2 SASEGT. The CDR3 length is 16 residues. CDR3 loop: CASSGRDRDINQPHHF. For the CDR3, the DNA is TGTGCCAGCAGTGGCCGGGACCGGGACATCAATCAGCCCCATCATTTT.

This clone was detected ten times or more. The CDR3 region is CSAGPTGRDGYTF. In DNA form, the CDR3 reads TGCAGTGCTGGACCTACAGGGCGAGATGGCTACACCTTC. This chain connects TRBV20-1 to TRBJ1-2; D may be TRBD1 (6 bases). Trimming left V 5 bases short and J 6 bases short, with 16 bases between. The CDR3 sequence is 13 residues long. The V gene's germline CDR1 is DFQATT and CDR2 SNEGSKA (reference sequence).